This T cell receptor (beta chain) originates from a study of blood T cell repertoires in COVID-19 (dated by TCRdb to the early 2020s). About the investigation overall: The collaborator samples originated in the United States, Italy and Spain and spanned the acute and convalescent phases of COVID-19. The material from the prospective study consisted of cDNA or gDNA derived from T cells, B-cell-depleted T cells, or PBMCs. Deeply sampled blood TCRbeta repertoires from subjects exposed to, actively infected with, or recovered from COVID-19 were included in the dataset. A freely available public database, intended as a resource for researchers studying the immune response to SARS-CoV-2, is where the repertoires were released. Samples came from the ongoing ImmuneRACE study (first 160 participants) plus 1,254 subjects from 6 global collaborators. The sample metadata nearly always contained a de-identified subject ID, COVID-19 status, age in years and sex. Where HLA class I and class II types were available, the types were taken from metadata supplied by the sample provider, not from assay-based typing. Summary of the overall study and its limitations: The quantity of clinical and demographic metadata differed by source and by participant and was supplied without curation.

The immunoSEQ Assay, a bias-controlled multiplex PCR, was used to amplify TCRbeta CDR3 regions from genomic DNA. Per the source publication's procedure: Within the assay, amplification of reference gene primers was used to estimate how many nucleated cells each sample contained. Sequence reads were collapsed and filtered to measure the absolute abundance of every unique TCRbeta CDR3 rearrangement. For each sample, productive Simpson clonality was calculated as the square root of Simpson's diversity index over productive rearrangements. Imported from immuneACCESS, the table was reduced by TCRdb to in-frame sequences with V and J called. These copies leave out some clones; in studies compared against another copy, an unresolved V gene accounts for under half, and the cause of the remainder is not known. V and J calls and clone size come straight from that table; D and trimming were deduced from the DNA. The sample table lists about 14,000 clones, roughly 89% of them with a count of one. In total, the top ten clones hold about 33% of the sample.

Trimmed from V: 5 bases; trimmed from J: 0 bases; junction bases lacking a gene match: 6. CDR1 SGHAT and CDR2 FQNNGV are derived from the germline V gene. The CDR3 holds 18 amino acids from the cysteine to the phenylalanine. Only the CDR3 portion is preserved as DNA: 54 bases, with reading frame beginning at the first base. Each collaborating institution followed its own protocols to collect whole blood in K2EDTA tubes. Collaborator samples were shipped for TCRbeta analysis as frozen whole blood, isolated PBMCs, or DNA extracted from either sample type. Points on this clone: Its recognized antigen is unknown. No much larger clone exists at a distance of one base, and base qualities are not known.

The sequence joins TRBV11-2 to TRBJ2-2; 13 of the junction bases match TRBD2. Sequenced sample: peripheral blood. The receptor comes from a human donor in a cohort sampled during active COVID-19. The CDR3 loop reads CASSPRLAGGSNTGELFF. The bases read TGTGCCAGCAGCCCTAGACTAGCGGGGGGATCGAACACCGGGGAGCTGTTTTTT.